A selection of T cell receptor beta chains follows, all from one sample in a study of human T cells and chemical hapten exposure. TCRdb reprocessed the RACE reads via MiXCR and lists one record per CDR3 protein. The repertoire holds more than 85,000 distinct CDR3 sequences, roughly a tenth seen once, with about 3.1% in the top ten. This specimen consisted of whole blood, obtained in connection with sensitization to the hapten diphenylcyclopropenone (DPC). The receptor source for this set is a woman aged 40-49 years with alopecia areata. Some clones in this sample may be carry-over from other donors' samples. The CDR3 runs from the conserved cysteine through the conserved F or W. D genes are given only for firm matches. Expanded clones are given a class, and other clones once, few, many or no size at all.

abundance | j_gene | v_gene | d_gene | CDR3nt | CDR3aa
many | TRBJ2-7 | TRBV7-2 | TRBD2 | TGTGCCAGCAGCTCGCCACCGGGACTAGCGGGGGTAAAGTCCTACGAGCAGTACTTC | CASSSPPGLAGVKSYEQYF
NA | TRBJ1-1 | TRBV9 | NA | TGTGCCAGCAGCGTAGATCCAGGAGGGGGGAGGACTGAAGCTTTCTTT | CASSVDPGGGRTEAFF
few | TRBJ2-7 | TRBV11-2 | TRBD2 | TGTGCCAGCAGCCCCCCCCGGGGAGGGCCCAGCGAGCAGTACTTC | CASSPPRGGPSEQYF
few | TRBJ1-5 | TRBV12-3/TRBV12-4 | TRBD1 | TGTGCCAGCACCCCTGGGACAGGTAGACAGCATTTT | CASTPGTGRQHF
NA | TRBJ2-1 | TRBV10-3 | TRBD1 | TGTGCCATCAGTGCCCCGGGACAGTTCTACAATGAGCAGTTCTTC | CAISAPGQFYNEQFF
few | TRBJ2-5 | TRBV6-2/TRBV6-3 | TRBD1 | TGTGCCAGCAGCTCCCCCACAGGGGGGAAGGAGACCCAGTACTTC | CASSSPTGGKETQYF
NA | TRBJ1-3 | TRBV20-1 | NA | TGCAGTGCTAGACCCTGGGGAAACACCATATATTTT | CSARPWGNTIYF
few | TRBJ2-7 | TRBV25-1 | TRBD2 | TGTGCCAGCAGAGAGACTAGCGGGGCGCGGGAGCAGTACTTC | CASRETSGAREQYF
few | TRBJ2-5 | TRBV6-5 | NA | TGTGCCAGCAGTTATAGCCTGCCACAGGGTATGGAGACCCAGTACTTC | CASSYSLPQGMETQYF
few | TRBJ2-2 | TRBV19 | NA | TGTGCCAGTATTTTAGCCGTCAACACCGGGGAGCTGTTTTTT | CASILAVNTGELFF
few | TRBJ1-1 | TRBV7-2 | TRBD1 | TGTGCCAGCAGCTCCACGGGACAGGGCAGGGAAGCTTTCTTT | CASSSTGQGREAFF
few | TRBJ1-6 | TRBV4-3 | NA | TGCGCCAGCAGCCAAGAAGCATCCGGGGGGCGTAAAAGAGCCCTCCACTTT | CASSQEASGGRKRALHF
NA | TRBJ2-7 | TRBV9 | NA | TGTGCCAGCAGCGTAACACACTCCTACGAGCAGTACTTC | CASSVTHSYEQYF